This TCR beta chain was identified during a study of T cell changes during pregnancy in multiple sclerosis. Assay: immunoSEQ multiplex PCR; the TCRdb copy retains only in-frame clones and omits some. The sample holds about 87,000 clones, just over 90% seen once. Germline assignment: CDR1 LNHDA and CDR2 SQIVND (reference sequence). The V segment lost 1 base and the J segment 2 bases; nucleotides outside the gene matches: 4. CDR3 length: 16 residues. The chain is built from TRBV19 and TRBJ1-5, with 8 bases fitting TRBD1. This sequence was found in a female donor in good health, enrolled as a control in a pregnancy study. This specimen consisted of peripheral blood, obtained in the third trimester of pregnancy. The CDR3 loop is CASSIAGGGGNQPQHF. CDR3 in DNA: TGTGCCAGTAGTATAGCAGGGGGCGGTGGCAATCAGCCCCAGCATTTT.